The next 21 T cell receptor beta chains were all read from a single sample in a study of CD8+CD57+ T cells in acquired aplastic anemia. Previously, flow cytometry had revealed CD8+CD57+ cell expansion in the patients chosen for sequencing. Using genomic DNA as the template, TCR beta VDJ and CDR3 profiling was carried out. Each CDR3 protein gets one entry after TCRdb re-called the reads with MiXCR. The repertoire includes approximately 80,000 distinct CDR3 sequences, 70% of them detected once, and approximately 80% sits in the top ten. Sequenced material: sorted CD4+, CD8+, or CD8+CD57+ T cells (not recorded which) from PBMCs. Receptors were obtained from a human donor with aplastic anemia.

The chain employs TRBV2 and TRBJ2-7, with 7 bases matching TRBD1. Germline CDR1 reads SNHLY; CDR2 reads FYNNEI. J lost 2 bases, V lost 5 bases, and 6 bases had no gene match. The CDR3 runs 14 residues. CDR3 sequence: CASSIPGQPYEQYF. The CDR3 DNA sequence: TGTGCCAGCAGTATCCCGGGACAGCCCTACGAGCAGTACTTC.

This clonotype occurred many times. The genes are TRBV7-9 and TRBJ1-1; D unclear. V shed 2 bases and J shed 1 base, with 5 bases lying between them. From germline, CDR1 is SEHNR and CDR2 FQNEAQ (reference sequence). The CDR3 runs 13 residues. CDR3 in DNA: TGTGCCAGCAGCTTACCAGAGAACACTGAAGCTTTCTTT. Its protein is CASSLPENTEAFF. Combining the CDR3 with reference TRBV7-9 and TRBJ1-1 gives the whole variable domain DTGVSQNPRHKITKRGQNVTFRCDPISEHNRLYWYRQTLGQGPEFLTYFQNEAQLEKSRLLSDRFSAERPKGSFSTLEIQRTEQGDSAMYLCASSLPENTEAFFGQGTRLTVV.

The sample holds one count of this clonotype. The rearrangement uses TRBV20-1 and TRBJ2-3; 9 bases map to TRBD2. CDR3 length equals 12 residues. With V trimmed by 7 bases and J by 4 bases, 3 bases remained unmatched. CDR1 is DFQATT, CDR2 SNEGSKA, per germline (reference sequence). The CDR3 sequence is CSVAGGPDTQYF. The DNA of the CDR3 is TGCAGTGTGGCGGGGGGGCCAGATACGCAGTATTTT.

This sequence joins TRBV5-6 and TRBJ2-5, with D perhaps being TRBD1 or TRBD2 (5 bases each). This CDR3 has 12 residues. Germline loops: CDR1 SGHDT, CDR2 YYEEEE. Trimming removed 9 bases from V and 5 bases from J, with 14 bases in between. The CDR3 DNA is TGTGCCACACAAAGGGGAGAGGAGACCCAGTACTTC. It encodes CATQRGEETQYF.

The rearrangement uses TRBV7-2 and TRBJ1-2; D call uncertain. The CDR3 runs to 12 residues. Trimming took off 4 bases at V and 4 bases at J, with 7 bases between the two ends. CDR1 is SGHTA and CDR2 is FQGNSA in the germline V gene. This CDR3 is CASSSRTYGYTF. CDR3 DNA: TGTGCCAGCAGCTCGCGGACCTATGGCTACACCTTC.

The chain uses TRBV4-1 and TRBJ1-2, with 8 bases that match TRBD1. CDR1 is MGHRA and CDR2 is YSYEKL in the germline V gene. The CDR3 length is 13 residues. The junction had 5 bases not matched to a gene; V was cut back by 4 bases and J by 7 bases. CDR3 DNA: TGCGCCAGCAGCCCTAGACAGGGGTCTGGCTACACCTTC. Translating it yields CASSPRQGSGYTF.

The J gene is TRBJ2-3, the V gene TRBV14; a weak D match, TRBD2 (7 bases). The CDR3 is made up of 14 amino acids. Germline V gene sequence: CDR1 SGHDN, CDR2 FVKESK. Deletions cut 7 bases from V and 2 bases from J, with 13 bases between. The CDR3 region is CASTQGTNTDTQYF. As DNA, the CDR3 is TGTGCCAGCACGCAGGGGACTAACACAGATACGCAGTATTTT.

For this clonotype: The junction and the germline gene differ at one end; a read error may be behind it. The rearrangement links TRBV2 to TRBJ2-2, with a tentative D call TRBD2 (6 bases). CDR1 SNHLY and CDR2 FYNNEI come from the germline V gene. CDR3 size: 14 residues. The CDR3 protein is CASSESRNTGGLFF. The CDR3 nucleotides are TGTGCCAGCAGTGAGTCTCGGAACACCGGGGGGCTGTTTTTT.

The chain couples TRBV11-1 to TRBJ1-1, with 9 bases fitting TRBD1. Trimming took 4 bases from V and 3 from J; bases not matched to a gene: 9. This CDR3 spans 16 amino acids. Germline values: CDR1 SGHAT, CDR2 FQDESV (reference sequence). The CDR3 protein is CASSSRFRDRDTEAFF. In nucleotides, the CDR3 is TGTGCCAGCAGCTCACGATTCCGGGACAGGGACACTGAAGCTTTCTTT. Supplemented by reference TRBV11-1 and TRBJ1-1, the full variable domain reads EAEVAQSPRYKITEKSQAVAFWCDPISGHATLYWYRQILGQGPELLVQFQDESVVDDSQLPKDRFSAERLKGVDSTLKIQPAELGDSAMYLCASSSRFRDRDTEAFFGQGTRLTVV.

The chain uses TRBV2 and TRBJ2-7, with a weak D call TRBD2 (5 bases). The CDR3 has 13 residues. Germline V gene lookup returns CDR1 SNHLY and CDR2 FYNNEI. Trimming stripped 3 bases from V and 2 bases from J, with 8 bases between. The CDR3 coding sequence is TGTGCCAGCAGTGATACGAGGGCCTACGAGCAGTACTTC. This codes for CASSDTRAYEQYF.

This clonotype occurred once. The rearrangement links TRBV29-1 to TRBJ1-2, with D possibly being TRBD1 (6 bases). The V gene's germline CDR1 is SQVTM and CDR2 ANQGSEA. Trimming removed 3 bases at V and 2 bases at J, with 16 bases between. The CDR3 extends over 15 amino acids. This CDR3 is CSVEGAVGQNYGYTF. DNA of the CDR3: TGCAGCGTTGAGGGGGCAGTTGGGCAGAACTATGGCTACACCTTC.

This clonotype was seen a single time. The V gene is TRBV7-2, the J gene TRBJ2-5; 12 bases are shared with TRBD1. CDR3 length equals 15 residues. V was clipped by 6 bases and J by 4 bases; unmatched bases: 6. CDR1 is SGHTA and CDR2 is FQGNSA in the germline V gene. CDR3 in DNA: TGTGCCAGCAGGCAAGAGGGACAGGGGGCAGAGACCCAGTACTTC. As protein: CASRQEGQGAETQYF.

CDR3 amino acids: CSGTSGTSYEQYF. The CDR3 DNA is TGCAGCGGGACTAGCGGGACCTCCTACGAGCAGTACTTC. This chain links TRBV29-1 with TRBJ2-7, with TRBD2 matching 12 bases. J lost 0 bases, V lost 7 bases, and 1 base had no gene match. CDR1 is SQVTM, CDR2 ANQGSEA, per germline. The CDR3 extends over 13 amino acids.

The chain joins TRBV7-9 to TRBJ2-7; D possibly corresponds to TRBD1 (7 bases). The CDR3 consists of 13 residues. With 3 bases removed from V and 7 bases from J, the gap between germline ends came to 13 bases. Germline loops: CDR1 SEHNR, CDR2 FQNEAQ (reference sequence). The CDR3 DNA is TGTGCCAGCAGCTTGGGCAGGGGGAGGGAGCAGTACTTC. The encoded protein is CASSLGRGREQYF.

CDR3: CASSQDLENEQYF. The CDR3 DNA reads TGTGCCAGCAGCCAAGATTTAGAGAACGAGCAGTACTTC. V gene TRBV4-2 combines with J gene TRBJ2-7, with no clear D. V lost 0 bases and J lost 5, with 8 bases in between. This CDR3 is built from 13 residues. Germline lookup yields CDR1 LGHNA and CDR2 YNFKEQ.

The chain links TRBV11-1 to TRBJ2-3; the D gene is possibly TRBD2 (6 bases). Trimming removed 5 bases at V and 0 bases at J, with 12 bases between. The CDR3 extends over 15 amino acids. Germline CDR1 SGHAT, CDR2 FQDESV (reference sequence). This chain's CDR3 is CASSPPGVSTDTQYF. The CDR3 DNA is TGTGCCAGCAGCCCCCCGGGGGTGAGCACAGATACGCAGTATTTT.

A few counts support this clonotype. This chain joins TRBV11-2 and TRBJ2-1, with TRBD2 identical over 8 bases. Germline CDR1 is SGHAT and CDR2 is FQNNGV. V shed 4 bases and J 4 bases; nucleotides not matched to a gene: 6. This CDR3 has 15 amino acids. The CDR3 bases are TGTGCCAGCAGCTCAACCGGGAGGGGATACAATGAGCAGTTCTTC. Protein product: CASSSTGRGYNEQFF.

This clonotype was recorded a few times. The chain combines TRBV25-1 with TRBJ2-2, with D tentatively TRBD1 or TRBD2 (5 bases each). Germline lookup yields CDR1 MGHDK and CDR2 SYGVNS. V lost 2 bases to trimming and J lost 5 bases, with 12 bases between them. This CDR3 is built from 15 residues. This CDR3 is CASSEGDPSTGELFF. CDR3 in DNA: TGTGCCAGCAGTGAAGGGGACCCGAGTACCGGGGAGCTGTTTTTT. Variable domain in full (rest from reference TRBV25-1 and TRBJ2-2): EADIYQTPRYLVIGTGKKITLECSQTMGHDKMYWYQQDPGMELHLIHYSYGVNSTEKGDLSSESTVSRIRTEHFPLTLESARPSHTSQYLCASSEGDPSTGELFFGEGSRLTVL.

The chain links TRBV11-1 to TRBJ2-2; 12 nucleotides align to TRBD2. V trimming: 4 bases; J trimming: 3 bases; junction bases outside the gene matches: 3. CDR1 and CDR2 from the germline V gene are SGHAT and FQDESV (reference sequence). The CDR3 has 16 residues. CDR3 protein: CASSSLAGGDTGELFF. In DNA, the CDR3 is TGTGCCAGCAGCTCACTAGCGGGGGGAGACACCGGGGAGCTGTTTTTT.

This clonotype was found once. The J gene is TRBJ1-1, the V gene TRBV7-2, with D uncertain. Between the trimmed V and J ends, which lost 5 bases and 4 bases, there was a span of 8 bases. The CDR3 sequence is 12 residues long. Germline assignment: CDR1 SGHTA and CDR2 FQGNSA. The CDR3 protein is CASSQDVTEAFF. CDR3 coding DNA: TGTGCCAGCAGCCAAGACGTCACTGAAGCTTTCTTT.

J is TRBJ2-3 and V is TRBV24-1; 9 bases match TRBD1. The V segment lost 4 bases and the J segment 5 bases; nucleotides outside the gene matches: 3. Germline V gene sequence: CDR1 KGHDR, CDR2 SFDVKD. There are 14 residues in the CDR3. CDR3 residues: CATSEQGAGDTQYF. The CDR3 DNA is TGTGCCACCAGTGAACAGGGGGCAGGAGATACGCAGTATTTT.